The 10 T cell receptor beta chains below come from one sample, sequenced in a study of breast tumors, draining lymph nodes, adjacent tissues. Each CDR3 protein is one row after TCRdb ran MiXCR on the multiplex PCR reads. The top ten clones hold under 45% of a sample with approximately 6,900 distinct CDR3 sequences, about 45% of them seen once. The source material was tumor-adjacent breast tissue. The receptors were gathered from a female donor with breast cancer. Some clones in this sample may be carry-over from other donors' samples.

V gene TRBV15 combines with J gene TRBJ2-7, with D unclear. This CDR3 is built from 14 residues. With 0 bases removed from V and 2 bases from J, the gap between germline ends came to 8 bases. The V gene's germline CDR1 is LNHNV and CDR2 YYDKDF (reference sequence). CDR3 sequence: CATSRDQPAYEQYF. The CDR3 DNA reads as TGTGCCACCAGCAGAGATCAGCCCGCCTACGAGCAGTACTTC. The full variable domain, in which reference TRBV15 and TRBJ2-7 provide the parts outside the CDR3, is DAMVIQNPRYQVTQFGKPVTLSCSQTLNHNVMYWYQQKSSQAPKLLFHYYDKDFNNEADTPDNFQSRRPNTSFCFLDIRSPGLGDTAMYLCATSRDQPAYEQYFGPGTRLTVT.

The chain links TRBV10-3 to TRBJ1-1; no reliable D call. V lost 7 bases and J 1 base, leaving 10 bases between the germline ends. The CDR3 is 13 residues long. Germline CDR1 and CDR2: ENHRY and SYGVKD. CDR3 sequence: CAITTSENTEAFF. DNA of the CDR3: TGTGCCATCACCACCTCGGAGAACACTGAAGCTTTCTTT.

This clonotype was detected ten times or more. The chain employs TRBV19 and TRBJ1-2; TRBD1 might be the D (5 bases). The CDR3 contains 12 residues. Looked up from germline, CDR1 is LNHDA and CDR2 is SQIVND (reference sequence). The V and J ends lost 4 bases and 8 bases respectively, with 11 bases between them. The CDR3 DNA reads TGTGCCAGTAGTAGTGGGACTATCGGCTACACCTTC. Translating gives CASSSGTIGYTF.

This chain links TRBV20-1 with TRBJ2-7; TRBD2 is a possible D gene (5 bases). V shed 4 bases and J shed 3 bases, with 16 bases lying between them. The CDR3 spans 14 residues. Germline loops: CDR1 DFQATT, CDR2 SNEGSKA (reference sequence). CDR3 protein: CSATDVVGSYEQYF. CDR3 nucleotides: TGCAGTGCTACCGACGTTGTGGGGAGCTACGAGCAGTACTTC.

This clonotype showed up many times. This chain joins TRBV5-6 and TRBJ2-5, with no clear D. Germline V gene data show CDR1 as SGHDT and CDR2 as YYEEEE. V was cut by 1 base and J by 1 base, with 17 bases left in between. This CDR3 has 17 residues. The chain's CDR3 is CASSLLPPKARQETQYF. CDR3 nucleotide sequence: TGTGCCAGCAGCTTGTTGCCCCCTAAGGCGCGCCAAGAGACCCAGTACTTC.

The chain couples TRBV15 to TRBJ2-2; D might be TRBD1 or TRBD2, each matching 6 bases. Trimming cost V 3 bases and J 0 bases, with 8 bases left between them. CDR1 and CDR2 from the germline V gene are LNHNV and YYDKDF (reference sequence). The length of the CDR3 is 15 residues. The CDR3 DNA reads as TGTGCCACCAGCAGGGGGGGCTCGAACACCGGGGAGCTGTTTTTT. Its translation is CATSRGGSNTGELFF.

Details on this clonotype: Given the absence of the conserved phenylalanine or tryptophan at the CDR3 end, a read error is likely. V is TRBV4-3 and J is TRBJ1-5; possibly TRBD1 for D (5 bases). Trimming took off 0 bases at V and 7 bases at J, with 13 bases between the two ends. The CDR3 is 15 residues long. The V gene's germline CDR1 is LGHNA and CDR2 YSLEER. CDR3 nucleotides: TGCGCCAGCAGCCAAGAACCGACAGAGGGGCAGCCCCAGCATCTT. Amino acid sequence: CASSQEPTEGQPQHL.

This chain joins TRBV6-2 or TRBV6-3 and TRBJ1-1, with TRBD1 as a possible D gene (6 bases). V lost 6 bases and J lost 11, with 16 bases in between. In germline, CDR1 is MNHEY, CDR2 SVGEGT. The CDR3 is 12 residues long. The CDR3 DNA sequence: TGTGCCAGCAGCCGTAGTGATACAGGGGCTTTCTTT. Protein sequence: CASSRSDTGAFF.

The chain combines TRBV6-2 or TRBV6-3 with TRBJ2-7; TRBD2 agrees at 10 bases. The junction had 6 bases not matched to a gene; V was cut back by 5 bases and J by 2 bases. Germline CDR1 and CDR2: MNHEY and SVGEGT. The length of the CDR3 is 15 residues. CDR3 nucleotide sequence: TGTGCCAGCAGTAGACTAGCGGGTACCACCTACGAGCAGTACTTC. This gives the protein CASSRLAGTTYEQYF.

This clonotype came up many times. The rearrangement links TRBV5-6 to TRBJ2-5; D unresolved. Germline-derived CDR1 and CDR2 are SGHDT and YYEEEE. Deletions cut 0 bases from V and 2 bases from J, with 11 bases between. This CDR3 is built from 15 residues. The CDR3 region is CASSLEVPIQETQYF. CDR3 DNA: TGTGCCAGCAGCTTGGAGGTCCCCATTCAAGAGACCCAGTACTTC.